This paragraph covers one T cell receptor beta chain sequence. Trimming removed 5 bases at V and 3 bases at J, with 11 bases between. The germline gives CDR1 MNHEY, CDR2 SVGAGI. This CDR3 contains 14 residues. The data were obtained in a study of shared clonotypes between healthy human individuals. Clones were read by immunoSEQ multiplex PCR, and TCRdb kept only the in-frame ones, dropping some. The table includes a few hundred thousand clones, around 90% detected once. This clonotype was sampled from a man aged 18 to 30 in good health. The chain carries TRBV6-5 and TRBJ1-5, with D unclear. Sequenced sample: memory CD8+ T cells sorted from blood. Subset indicated: CD45RO+ cells pooled with CCR7-negative TemRA cells. The CDR3 DNA follows: TGTGCCAGCAGTGGAGACGGGGACAATCAGCCCCAGCATTTT. Amino acids: CASSGDGDNQPQHF.